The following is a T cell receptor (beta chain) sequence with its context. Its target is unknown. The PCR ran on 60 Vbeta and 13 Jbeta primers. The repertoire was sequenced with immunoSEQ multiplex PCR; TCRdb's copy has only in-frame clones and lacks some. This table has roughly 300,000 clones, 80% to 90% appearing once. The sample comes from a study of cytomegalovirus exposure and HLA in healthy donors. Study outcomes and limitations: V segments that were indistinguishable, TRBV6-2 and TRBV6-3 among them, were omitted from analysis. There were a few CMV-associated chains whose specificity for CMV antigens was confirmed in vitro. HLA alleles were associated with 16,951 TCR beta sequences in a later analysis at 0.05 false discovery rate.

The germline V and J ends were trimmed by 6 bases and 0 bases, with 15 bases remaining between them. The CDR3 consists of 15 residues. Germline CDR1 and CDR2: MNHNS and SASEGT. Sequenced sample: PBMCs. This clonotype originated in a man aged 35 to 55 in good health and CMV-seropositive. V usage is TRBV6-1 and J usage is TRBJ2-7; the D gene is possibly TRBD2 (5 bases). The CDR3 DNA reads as TGTGCCAGCAGCCCATCACTAGAGAGCTCCTACGAGCAGTACTTC. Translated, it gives CASSPSLESSYEQYF.